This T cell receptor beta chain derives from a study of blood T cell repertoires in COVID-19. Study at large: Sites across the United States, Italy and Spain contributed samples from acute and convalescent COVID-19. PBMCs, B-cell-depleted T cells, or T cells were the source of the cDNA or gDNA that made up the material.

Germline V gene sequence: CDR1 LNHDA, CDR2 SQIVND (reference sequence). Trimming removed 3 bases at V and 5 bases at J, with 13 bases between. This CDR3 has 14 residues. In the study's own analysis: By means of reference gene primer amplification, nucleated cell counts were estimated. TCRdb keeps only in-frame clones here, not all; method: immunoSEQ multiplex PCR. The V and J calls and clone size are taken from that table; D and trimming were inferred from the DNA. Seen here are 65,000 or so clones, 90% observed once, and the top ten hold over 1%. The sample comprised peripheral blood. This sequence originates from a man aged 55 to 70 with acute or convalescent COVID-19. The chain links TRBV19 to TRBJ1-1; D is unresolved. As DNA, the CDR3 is TGTGCCAGTAGTATCGCGCCTAGGTGGACTGAAGCTTTCTTT. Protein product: CASSIAPRWTEAFF.